This T cell receptor (beta chain) emerged from a study of human T cells and chemical hapten exposure. TCRdb re-derived calls from the RACE reads in MiXCR, one entry per CDR3 protein. Among about 120,000 distinct CDR3 sequences listed, roughly 14% were seen once. Germline trimming cut 1 base from V and 2 bases from J; bases unmatched to any gene: 7. CDR3 length: 16 amino acids. Germline V gives CDR1 LGHDT, CDR2 YNNKEL (reference sequence). The time point is: pre-sensitization, week 0. As to treatment: therapeutic diphenylcyclopropenone sensitization with weekly scalp DPC. The receptor was isolated from a woman between 18 and 29 years old with alopecia areata. Some clones in this sample may be carry-over from other donors' samples. This chain links TRBV3-1 with TRBJ1-1, with TRBD1 matching 7 bases. Here the sequenced sample was whole blood, taken in connection with sensitization to the hapten diphenylcyclopropenone (DPC). The CDR3 spells CASSQVARGGNTEAFF. Here the CDR3 DNA reads TGTGCCAGCAGCCAAGTGGCCAGGGGGGGTAACACTGAAGCTTTCTTT.